The 12 T cell receptor beta chains below come from one sample, sequenced in a study of T cell responses to AZD1222 COVID-19 vaccine. The assay was immunoSEQ multiplex PCR, and TCRdb's table has in-frame clones only and misses some. There are about 130,000 clones in the sample; roughly 86% occur only once, and 12% lies in the top ten. The sample was peripheral blood, taken on day 0 of AZD1222 vaccination. The receptors here all came from an adult in good health.

The sample holds one count of this clone. The V call is TRBV6-4, the J call TRBJ2-2; D gene ambiguous. Germline V gene data show CDR1 as MRHNA and CDR2 as SNTAGT. V lost 3 bases and J 1 base, leaving 6 bases between the germline ends. There are 14 residues in the CDR3. CDR3 residues: CASSERGNTGELFF. The CDR3 DNA sequence: TGTGCCAGCAGTGAAAGAGGGAACACCGGGGAGCTGTTTTTT.

Here the CDR3 reads CASSLRGREDQPQHF. CDR3 DNA: TGTGCCAGCAGCCTTAGAGGCAGGGAGGATCAGCCCCAGCATTTT. The J gene is TRBJ1-5, the V gene TRBV5-5, with D perhaps matching TRBD1 (5 bases). The CDR3 spans 15 residues. Per the germline V gene, CDR1 is SGHKS and CDR2 is YYEKEE (reference sequence). V was shortened by 4 bases and J by 5 bases, with 16 bases between the two germline ends. Variable domain in full (rest from reference TRBV5-5 and TRBJ1-5): DAGVTQSPTHLIKTRGQQVTLRCSPISGHKSVSWYQQVLGQGPQFIFQYYEKEERGRGNFPDRFSARQFPNYSSELNVNALLLGDSALYLCASSLRGREDQPQHFGDGTRLSIL.

This clone was observed a single time. J is TRBJ1-1 and V is TRBV28, with D unresolved. This CDR3 region has 12 residues. CDR1 is MDHEN, CDR2 SYDVKM, per germline. Trimming shortened V by 5 bases and J by 1 base, and 5 bases separated the two germline ends. The CDR3 region has the DNA TGTGCCAGCAGTGAATCGAACACTGAAGCTTTCTTT. Encoded protein: CASSESNTEAFF.

The chain carries TRBV7-8 and TRBJ1-2; D unresolved. V shed 3 bases and J shed 8 bases, with 13 bases lying between them. Germline lookup yields CDR1 SGHVS and CDR2 FQNEAQ. The length of the CDR3 is 13 residues. CDR3 amino acids: CASSLRGGRGYTF. CDR3 DNA: TGTGCCAGCAGCTTGCGGGGTGGCCGGGGCTACACCTTC.

This sequence joins TRBV7-2 and TRBJ2-5; maybe TRBD2 (5 bases). Trimming left V 2 bases short and J 0 bases short, with 19 bases between. CDR3 size: 18 residues. Germline assignment: CDR1 SGHTA and CDR2 FQGNSA. In DNA form, the CDR3 reads TGTGCCAGCAGCTTATCGGGATCTACCCGAACGTACCAAGAGACCCAGTACTTC. The encoded protein is CASSLSGSTRTYQETQYF.

This clone was seen once. This sequence joins TRBV29-1 and TRBJ2-7; D is ambiguous. The length of the CDR3 is 12 residues. Per germline, CDR1 SQVTM and CDR2 ANQGSEA. V was pared by 2 bases and J by 0 bases, with 5 bases between. Written as DNA, the CDR3 is TGCAGCGTTGAAATGGACTCCTACGAGCAGTACTTC. It is translated as CSVEMDSYEQYF.

The chain has TRBV29-1 and TRBJ1-2; D uncertain. This CDR3 contains 14 residues. The V and J ends lost 4 bases and 6 bases respectively, with 18 bases between them. CDR1 is SQVTM and CDR2 is ANQGSEA in the germline V gene. The CDR3 loop is CSVAIGTLDHGYTF. CDR3 DNA sequence: TGCAGCGTTGCTATAGGAACCCTCGACCATGGCTACACCTTC.

The CDR3 bases are TGTGCCAGTACCATCGGAGGTGCCTCACCCCTCCACTTT. Amino acid sequence: CASTIGGASPLHF. The rearrangement uses TRBV19 and TRBJ1-6; no clear D. The CDR3 extends over 13 amino acids. Germline V gene lookup returns CDR1 LNHDA and CDR2 SQIVND (reference sequence). V lost 7 bases, J lost 10 bases, and 14 bases lay in between.

The genes are TRBV5-6 and TRBJ1-2; D not resolved. CDR1 is SGHDT and CDR2 is YYEEEE in the germline V gene. Deletions cut 4 bases from V and 0 bases from J, with 13 bases between. This CDR3 is built from 15 residues. CDR3 sequence reads: CASSLTPSPNYGYTF. DNA for the CDR3: TGTGCCAGCAGCCTGACGCCTTCCCCTAACTATGGCTACACCTTC.

In regard to this clone: Distinct nucleotide sequences in the sample also encode this CDR3. The chain is built from TRBV7-8 and TRBJ2-6; unclear D gene. Trimming pared 3 bases from V and 0 bases from J, leaving 6 bases between. The length of the CDR3 is 15 residues. Germline V gene sequence: CDR1 SGHVS, CDR2 FQNEAQ. CDR3 DNA: TGTGCCAGCAGCTTTCGGGTCTCTGGGGCCAACGTCCTGACTTTC. Translating it yields CASSFRVSGANVLTF.

The chain employs TRBV3-1 (or the pseudogene TRBV3-2) and TRBJ1-5; the D is unclear. In germline, CDR1 is LGHDT, CDR2 YNNKEL (reference sequence). V shed 2 bases and J shed 9 bases, with 17 bases lying between them. The CDR3 length is 15 residues. CDR3 protein: CASSQSPHLERPQHF. DNA for the CDR3: TGTGCCAGCAGCCAAAGCCCCCATCTCGAGCGGCCCCAGCATTTT.

The chain combines TRBV4-1 with TRBJ2-7, with D possibly TRBD2 on 5 matching bases. Trimming left V 0 bases short and J 0 bases short, with 15 bases between. The germline V gene has CDR1 MGHRA and CDR2 YSYEKL. The CDR3 is made up of 17 amino acids. This CDR3 is CASSQERAVLSSYEQYF. DNA of the CDR3: TGCGCCAGCAGCCAAGAGAGGGCAGTTTTAAGCTCCTACGAGCAGTACTTC.